At least ten counts were recorded for the clone carrying this T cell receptor beta chain. This sample is part of a study of T cells in Graves' hyperthyroidism and ophthalmopathy. RNA transcripts yielded amplified TCR beta CDR3 regions. The study used the HTBI primer set for a first-round RT-PCR of the TCR CDR3. TCRdb redid the calling of the multiplex PCR reads with MiXCR, one entry per CDR3 protein. The sample yields about 380,000 distinct CDR3 sequences, approximately 17% seen once. The clonotype comes from a man younger than 30 with Graves' ophthalmopathy. The specimen was blood.

CDR3 loop: CASSSGEDSVGYGYTF. CDR3 bases: TGTGCCAGCAGCTCCGGGGAGGATTCTGTAGGCTATGGCTACACCTTC. The rearrangement joins TRBV11-2 to TRBJ1-2, with D hard to call. The CDR3 is made up of 16 amino acids. Trimming took 4 bases from V and 4 from J, leaving 19 bases between them. Germline CDR1 reads SGHAT; CDR2 reads FQNNGV.